Detailed here is one T cell receptor beta chain. This clone occurred once. It has no known antigen specificity. The sample holds no much larger clone one base away, and base qualities are not on file. Patients with limited-stage small-cell lung cancer who underwent surgical resection in Hangzhou, China, between about 2008 and 2020 were included as donors. Every donor went straight to surgery with no preoperative chemotherapy or radiotherapy, and no donor was given immunotherapy either before or after surgery. In the sequenced cohort of 15 to 20 patients, every patient was either a smoker or a heavy second-hand smoker. To represent spatial heterogeneity of the primary tumors, three regions were collected from each tumor FFPE block using a grid approach. Tumor regions were macrodissected to enrich malignant cells, and only regions expected to yield at least 150 ng DNA were selected. The study used multi-region TCR-beta sequencing of resected limited-stage small-cell lung cancers together with tumor-adjacent lung tissue to characterize T cell repertoire heterogeneity. The AllPrep DNA/RNA FFPE Kit (Qiagen) was used to extract genomic DNA from FFPE tissue.

Cut back by 0 bases and 7 bases, the V and J ends lie 13 bases apart. CDR1 and CDR2 (MDHEN, SYDVKM) derive from the germline V gene. The CDR3 runs 14 residues from the cysteine to the phenylalanine. Only CDR3 DNA is held: 42 bases, read in frame from base 1. This entry comes from a study of T cells and copy number aberrations in small-cell lung cancer (dated by TCRdb to the early 2020s). About the study as a whole: To relate T cell metrics to mutations and copy number aberrations, the same tumor regions underwent both TCR repertoire sequencing and whole-exome sequencing. Tumor TCR data were available for roughly 17 patients, and TCR data from both tumor and normal tissue were available for about 13 patients. What the authors observed across the whole study: The TCR repertoire was highly heterogeneous across regions: about 79.9-97.7% of clones were restricted to a single region, a lower overlap than in localized NSCLC. Compared with adjacent lung tissue, tumors showed lower T-cell density, richness and clonality, although the density difference was not significant. All specimens were formalin-fixed paraffin-embedded tissue, which is known to introduce sequencing artifacts. Tumor T-cell density, richness and clonality were negatively correlated with higher copy number aberration burden. A small sample size, resulting from surgical resection being uncommon in small-cell lung cancer, limited the study, and the findings need validation.

TCR-beta CDR3 regions were amplified from genomic DNA with the immunoSEQ hsTCRB Kit using multiplexed V- and J-gene primers. Unique DNA barcodes were added in a second PCR, and the samples were pooled together with one negative control and one positive control. The pooled TCR-beta libraries were sequenced using a 150-cycle paired-end protocol on an Illumina MiSeq. Per the source publication's procedure: Adaptive Biotechnologies processed the raw sequencing data and produced a report containing normalized, annotated TCR-beta repertoires. To compute T-cell density, TCR-beta templates were normalized to usable DNA, with usable DNA estimated through amplification of housekeeping genes. Richness was the count of unique rearrangements, and clonality was defined as 1 minus Pielou's evenness. Intratumor TCR heterogeneity between regions was quantified with the Jaccard index, the Morisita overlap index, and the proportion of shared top-20 clonotypes. This is the immuneACCESS table as TCRdb keeps it, with only in-frame sequences that have V and J called. A part of the clones is gone; compared with another copy, unresolved V genes explain less than half, and the rest is unexplained. V, J and clone size derive from that table, while D and trimming were established from the DNA sequence. The sample table shows around 6,200 clones, and roughly three quarters are seen once. Jointly, the top ten make up around 8.1% of the sample.

The sample taken for sequencing was tumor tissue. The receptor comes from a man aged 50 or older with small cell lung cancer. Recombination linked TRBV28 to TRBJ2-7; perhaps TRBD2 is the D gene, with 6 bases matching. The DNA reads TGTGCCAGCAGTTTATGGTCATCGGGGGAAGAGCAGTACTTC. Its protein reads: CASSLWSSGEEQYF. Reference TRBV28 and TRBJ2-7 genes cover what lies past the CDR3, so the full variable domain is DVKVTQSSRYLVKRTGEKVFLECVQDMDHENMFWYRQDPGLGLRLIYFSYDVKMKEKGDIPEGYSVSREKKERFSLILESASTNQTSMYLCASSLWSSGEEQYFGPGTRLTVT.